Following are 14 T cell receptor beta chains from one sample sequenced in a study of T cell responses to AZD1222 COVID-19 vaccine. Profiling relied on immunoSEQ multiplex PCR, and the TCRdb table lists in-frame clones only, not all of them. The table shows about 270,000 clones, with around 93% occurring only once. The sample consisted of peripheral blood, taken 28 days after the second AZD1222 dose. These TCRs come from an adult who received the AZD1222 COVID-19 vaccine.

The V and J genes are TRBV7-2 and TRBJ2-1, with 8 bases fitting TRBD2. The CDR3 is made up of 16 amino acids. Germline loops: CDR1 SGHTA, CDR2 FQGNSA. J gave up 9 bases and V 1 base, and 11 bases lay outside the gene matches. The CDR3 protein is CASSLGSGGYGSEQFF. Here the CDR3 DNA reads TGTGCCAGCAGCTTAGGCAGCGGGGGATATGGGAGTGAGCAGTTCTTC.

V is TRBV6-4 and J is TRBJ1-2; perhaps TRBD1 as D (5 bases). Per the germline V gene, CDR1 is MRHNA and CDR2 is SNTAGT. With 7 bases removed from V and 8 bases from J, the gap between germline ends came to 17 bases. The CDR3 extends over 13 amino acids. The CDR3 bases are TGTGCCAGCAAAGGAGGGGCCCTTTCCGGCTACACCTTC. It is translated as CASKGGALSGYTF.

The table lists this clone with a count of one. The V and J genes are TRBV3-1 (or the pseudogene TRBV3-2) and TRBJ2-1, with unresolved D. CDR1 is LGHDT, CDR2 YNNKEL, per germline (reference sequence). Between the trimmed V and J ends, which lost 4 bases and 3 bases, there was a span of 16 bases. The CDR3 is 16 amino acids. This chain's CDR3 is CASSRGSPTLYNEQFF. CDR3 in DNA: TGTGCCAGCAGCCGTGGTAGTCCAACTCTCTACAATGAGCAGTTCTTC.

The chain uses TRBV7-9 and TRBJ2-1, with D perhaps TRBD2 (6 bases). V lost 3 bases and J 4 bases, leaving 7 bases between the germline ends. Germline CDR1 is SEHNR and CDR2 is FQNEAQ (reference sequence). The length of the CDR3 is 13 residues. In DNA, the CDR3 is TGTGCCAGCAGCTTGGGGAGGTACAATGAGCAGTTCTTC. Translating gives CASSLGRYNEQFF.

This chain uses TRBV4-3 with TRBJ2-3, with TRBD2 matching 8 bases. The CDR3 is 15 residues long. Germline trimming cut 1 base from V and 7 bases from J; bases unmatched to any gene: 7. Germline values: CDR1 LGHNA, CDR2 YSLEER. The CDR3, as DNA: TGCGCCAGCAGCCAAGGGGCCGGGAGGGTGCATACGCAGTATTTT. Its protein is CASSQGAGRVHTQYF.

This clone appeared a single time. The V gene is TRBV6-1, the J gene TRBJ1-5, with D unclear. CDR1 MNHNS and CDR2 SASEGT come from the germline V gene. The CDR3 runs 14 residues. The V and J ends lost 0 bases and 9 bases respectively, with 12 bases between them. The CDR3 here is CASSEAGRAGPQHF. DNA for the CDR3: TGTGCCAGCAGTGAAGCAGGCAGAGCTGGGCCCCAGCATTTT.

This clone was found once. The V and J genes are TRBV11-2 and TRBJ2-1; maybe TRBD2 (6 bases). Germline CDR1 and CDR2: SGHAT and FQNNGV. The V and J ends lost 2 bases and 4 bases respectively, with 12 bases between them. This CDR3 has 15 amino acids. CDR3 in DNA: TGTGCCAGCAGCTTAATTAGCGGACCATACAATGAGCAGTTCTTC. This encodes CASSLISGPYNEQFF.

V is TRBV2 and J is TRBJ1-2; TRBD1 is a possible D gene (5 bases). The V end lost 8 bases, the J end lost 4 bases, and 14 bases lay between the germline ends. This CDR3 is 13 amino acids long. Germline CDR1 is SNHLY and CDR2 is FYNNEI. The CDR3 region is CASQGMSGYGYTF. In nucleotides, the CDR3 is TGTGCCAGCCAGGGAATGTCGGGCTATGGCTACACCTTC.

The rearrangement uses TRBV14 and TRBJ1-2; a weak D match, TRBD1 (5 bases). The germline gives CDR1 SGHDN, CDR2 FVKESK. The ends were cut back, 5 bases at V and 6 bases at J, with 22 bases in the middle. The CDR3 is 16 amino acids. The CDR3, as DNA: TGTGCCAGCAGCTCGGGACGGCCCCTATGGTTGGATGGCTACACCTTC. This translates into CASSSGRPLWLDGYTF.

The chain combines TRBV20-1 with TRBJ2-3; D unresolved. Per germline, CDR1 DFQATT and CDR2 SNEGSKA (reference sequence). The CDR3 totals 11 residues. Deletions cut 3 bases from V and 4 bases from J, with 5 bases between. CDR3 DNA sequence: TGCAGTGCTAGTCCCTCAGATACGCAGTATTTT. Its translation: CSASPSDTQYF.

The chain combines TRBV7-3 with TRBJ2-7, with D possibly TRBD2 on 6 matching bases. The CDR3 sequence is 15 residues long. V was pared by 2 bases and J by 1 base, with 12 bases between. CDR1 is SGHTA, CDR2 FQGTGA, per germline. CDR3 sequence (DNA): TGTGCCAGCAGCTTAGGAGGGTCAGGGTCCTACGAGCAGTACTTC. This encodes CASSLGGSGSYEQYF.

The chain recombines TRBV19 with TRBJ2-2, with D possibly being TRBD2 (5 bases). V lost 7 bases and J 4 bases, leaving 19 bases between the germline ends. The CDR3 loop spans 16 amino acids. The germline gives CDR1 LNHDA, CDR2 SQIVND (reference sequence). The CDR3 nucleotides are TGTGCCAGTACACGTGCGGTAGCGACAATCACCGGGGAGCTGTTTTTT. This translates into CASTRAVATITGELFF.

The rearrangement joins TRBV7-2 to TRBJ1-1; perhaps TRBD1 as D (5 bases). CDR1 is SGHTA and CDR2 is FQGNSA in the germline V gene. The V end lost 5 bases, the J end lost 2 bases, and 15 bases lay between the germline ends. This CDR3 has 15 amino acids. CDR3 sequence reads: CASSPLGVGNTEAFF. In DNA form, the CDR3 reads TGTGCCAGCAGCCCCCTGGGGGTAGGCAACACTGAAGCTTTCTTT.

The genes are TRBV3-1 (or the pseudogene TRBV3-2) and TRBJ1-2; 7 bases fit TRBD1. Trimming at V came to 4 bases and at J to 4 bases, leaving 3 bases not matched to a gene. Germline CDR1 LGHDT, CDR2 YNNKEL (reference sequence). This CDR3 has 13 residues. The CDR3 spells CASSRGQSYGYTF. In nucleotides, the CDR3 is TGTGCCAGCAGCCGGGGACAGTCCTATGGCTACACCTTC.